These T cell receptor beta chains were read from a single sample in a study of T cell repertoires in aging, cancer and after chemotherapy. TCRdb analysed the multiplex PCR reads with MiXCR anew, one entry per CDR3 protein. The sample lists approximately 18,000 distinct CDR3 sequences; 50% were seen once. Sequenced sample: blood. The receptors were sampled from a human donor in good health. Both conserved end residues are part of each CDR3.

j_call | v_call | cdr3_aa
TRBJ2-3 | TRBV27 | CASSSPPSVKLDTQYF
TRBJ2-7 | TRBV7-6 | CASSLGALSYEQYF
TRBJ2-5 | TRBV5-5 | CASSTGVGETQYF
TRBJ1-2 | TRBV19 | CASSMRVWNGYTF
TRBJ2-2 | TRBV6-2/TRBV6-3 | CASSYGGPYTGELFF
TRBJ1-4 | TRBV6-1 | CASSEDRGREKLFF
TRBJ2-4 | TRBV29-1 | CSVEAGSNIQYF
TRBJ2-5 | TRBV5-6 | CASSLASGTQETQYF
TRBJ2-7 | TRBV6-1 | CASSELGGASSYEQYF
TRBJ2-5 | TRBV27 | CASSTGGETQYF